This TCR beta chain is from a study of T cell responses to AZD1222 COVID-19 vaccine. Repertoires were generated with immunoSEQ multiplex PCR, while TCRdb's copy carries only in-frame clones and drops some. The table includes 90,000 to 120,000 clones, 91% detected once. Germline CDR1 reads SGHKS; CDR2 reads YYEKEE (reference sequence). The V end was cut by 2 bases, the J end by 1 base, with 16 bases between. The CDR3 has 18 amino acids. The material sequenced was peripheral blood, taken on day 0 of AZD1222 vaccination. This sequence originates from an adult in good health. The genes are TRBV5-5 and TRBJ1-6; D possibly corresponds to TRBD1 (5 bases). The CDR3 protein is CASSFSQGVISYNSPLHF. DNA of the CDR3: TGTGCCAGCAGCTTCTCTCAGGGAGTCATATCCTATAATTCACCCCTCCACTTT.